The next 3 T cell receptor beta chains were all read from a single sample in a study of cytomegalovirus exposure and HLA in healthy donors. Primers included in the PCR were 60 Vbeta and 13 Jbeta primers. Only in-frame clones appear in the TCRdb table, and some are missing; sequencing was by immunoSEQ multiplex PCR. The profile shows approximately 190,000 clones, roughly 80% of them singletons. The sequenced material came from PBMCs. The receptor source for this set is a woman aged 18-30 years in good health and CMV-seronegative.

The V gene is TRBV11-3, the J gene TRBJ1-1; no reliable D call. CDR1 SGHNT and CDR2 YENEEA come from the germline V gene. The CDR3 runs to 14 residues. Trimming cost V 6 bases and J 6 bases, with 17 bases left between them. CDR3 in amino acids: CASRKGAQSAEAFF. The CDR3 DNA follows: TGTGCCAGCAGGAAAGGAGCGCAATCGGCTGAAGCTTTCTTT.

This chain links TRBV19 with TRBJ1-2; 8 nucleotides align to TRBD1. V shed 5 bases and J 5 bases; nucleotides not matched to a gene: 16. The CDR3 has 17 amino acids. Germline values: CDR1 LNHDA, CDR2 SQIVND (reference sequence). CDR3 sequence (DNA): TGTGCCAGTAGTGCCCAGACAGGGGATGAGGGGTTTTATGGCTACACCTTC. It specifies CASSAQTGDEGFYGYTF.

The rearrangement joins TRBV28 to TRBJ2-3; 13 bases line up with TRBD2. Trimming cost V 4 bases and J 1 base; bases outside gene matches: 14. Germline loops: CDR1 MDHEN, CDR2 SYDVKM. The CDR3 contains 20 residues. The chain's CDR3 is CASSSWTSGSEGMGTDTQYF. CDR3 DNA sequence: TGTGCCAGCAGTTCTTGGACTAGCGGGAGCGAAGGGATGGGCACAGATACGCAGTATTTT.